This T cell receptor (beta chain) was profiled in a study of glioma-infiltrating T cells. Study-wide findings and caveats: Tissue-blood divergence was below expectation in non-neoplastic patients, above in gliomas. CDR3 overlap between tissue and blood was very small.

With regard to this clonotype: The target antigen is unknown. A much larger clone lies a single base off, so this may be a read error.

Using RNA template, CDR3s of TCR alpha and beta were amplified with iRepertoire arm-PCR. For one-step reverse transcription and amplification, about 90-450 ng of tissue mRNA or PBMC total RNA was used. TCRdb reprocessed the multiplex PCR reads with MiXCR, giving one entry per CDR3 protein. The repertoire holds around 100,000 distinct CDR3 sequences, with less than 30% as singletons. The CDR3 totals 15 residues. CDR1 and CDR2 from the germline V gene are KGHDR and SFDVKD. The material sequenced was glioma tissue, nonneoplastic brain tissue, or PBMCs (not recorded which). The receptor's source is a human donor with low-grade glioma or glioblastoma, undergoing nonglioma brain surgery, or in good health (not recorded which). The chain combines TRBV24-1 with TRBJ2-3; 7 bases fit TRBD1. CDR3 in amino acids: CATSETGASKDTQYF. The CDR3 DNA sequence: TGTGCCACCAGCGAAACAGGGGCTAGCAAAGATACGCAGTATTTT.